This TCR beta chain was sequenced during a study of CD8 T cells in Susac syndrome. cDNA came from approximately 0.5 to 1 ug RNA primed by random hexamers. TCRdb independently ran MiXCR on the immunoSEQ multiplex PCR reads; one entry per CDR3 protein. The data contain around 170,000 distinct CDR3 sequences, about 95% of them seen just once; the ten biggest clones take up less than 0.2%. Source material: CD8+ T cells from PBMCs. The TCR was taken from a human donor with Susac syndrome.

The chain's CDR3 is CAWNVGYEQYF. CDR3 DNA: TGTGCCTGGAACGTAGGCTACGAGCAGTACTTC. The genes are TRBV30 and TRBJ2-7; D gene uncertain. The CDR3 length is 11 residues. The V gene lost 4 bases and the J gene lost 3 bases, with 7 bases spanning the gap. Germline loops: CDR1 GTSNPN, CDR2 SVGIG (reference sequence).